The T cell receptor (beta chain) described here comes from a study of cytomegalovirus exposure and HLA in healthy donors. On this clone: What it recognizes is unknown.

Study-level results: In a later analysis, the majority of CMV-associated beta chains seemingly showed HLA restriction. Follow-up analysis later connected one missense variant in DCLRE1C with trimming of TCR beta V- and J-genes. HLA alleles showed associations with some 17,000 TCR beta sequences in a later analysis, at a 0.05 false discovery rate.

13 Jbeta primers and 60 Vbeta primers were used for the PCR. Some clones are missing from TCRdb's copy, which holds only in-frame ones; the method was immunoSEQ multiplex PCR. Here the sample spans about 76,000 clones, approximately 80% being singletons. The V gene's germline CDR1 is SGHVS and CDR2 FQNEAQ. The V gene end was trimmed by 6 bases and the J gene end by 5 bases; junction bases not matched to a gene: 10. This CDR3 has 15 residues. What was sequenced was PBMCs. The rearrangement joins TRBV7-8 to TRBJ2-5, with 9 bases lining up with TRBD1. This receptor was obtained from a woman between 40 and 55 years old in good health and CMV-seropositive. CDR3 nucleotide sequence: TGTGCCAGCAGACCTTGGACAGGGGTGGGGGAGACCCAGTACTTC. Protein sequence: CASRPWTGVGETQYF.